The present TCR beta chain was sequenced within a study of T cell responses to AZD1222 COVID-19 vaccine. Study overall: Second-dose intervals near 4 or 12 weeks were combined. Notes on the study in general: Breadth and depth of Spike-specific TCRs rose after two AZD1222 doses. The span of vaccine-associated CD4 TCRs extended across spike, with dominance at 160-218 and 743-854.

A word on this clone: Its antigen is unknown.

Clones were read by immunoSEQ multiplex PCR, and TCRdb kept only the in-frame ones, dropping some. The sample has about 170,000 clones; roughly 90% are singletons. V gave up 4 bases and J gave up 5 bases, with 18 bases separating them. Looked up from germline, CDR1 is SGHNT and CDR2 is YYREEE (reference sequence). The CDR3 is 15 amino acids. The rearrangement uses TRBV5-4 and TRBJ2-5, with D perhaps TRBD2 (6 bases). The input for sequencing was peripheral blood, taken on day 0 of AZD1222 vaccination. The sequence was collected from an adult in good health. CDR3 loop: CASSRDSVSGETQYF. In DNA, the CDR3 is TGTGCCAGCAGCCGGGACTCCGTTTCCGGGGAGACCCAGTACTTC.